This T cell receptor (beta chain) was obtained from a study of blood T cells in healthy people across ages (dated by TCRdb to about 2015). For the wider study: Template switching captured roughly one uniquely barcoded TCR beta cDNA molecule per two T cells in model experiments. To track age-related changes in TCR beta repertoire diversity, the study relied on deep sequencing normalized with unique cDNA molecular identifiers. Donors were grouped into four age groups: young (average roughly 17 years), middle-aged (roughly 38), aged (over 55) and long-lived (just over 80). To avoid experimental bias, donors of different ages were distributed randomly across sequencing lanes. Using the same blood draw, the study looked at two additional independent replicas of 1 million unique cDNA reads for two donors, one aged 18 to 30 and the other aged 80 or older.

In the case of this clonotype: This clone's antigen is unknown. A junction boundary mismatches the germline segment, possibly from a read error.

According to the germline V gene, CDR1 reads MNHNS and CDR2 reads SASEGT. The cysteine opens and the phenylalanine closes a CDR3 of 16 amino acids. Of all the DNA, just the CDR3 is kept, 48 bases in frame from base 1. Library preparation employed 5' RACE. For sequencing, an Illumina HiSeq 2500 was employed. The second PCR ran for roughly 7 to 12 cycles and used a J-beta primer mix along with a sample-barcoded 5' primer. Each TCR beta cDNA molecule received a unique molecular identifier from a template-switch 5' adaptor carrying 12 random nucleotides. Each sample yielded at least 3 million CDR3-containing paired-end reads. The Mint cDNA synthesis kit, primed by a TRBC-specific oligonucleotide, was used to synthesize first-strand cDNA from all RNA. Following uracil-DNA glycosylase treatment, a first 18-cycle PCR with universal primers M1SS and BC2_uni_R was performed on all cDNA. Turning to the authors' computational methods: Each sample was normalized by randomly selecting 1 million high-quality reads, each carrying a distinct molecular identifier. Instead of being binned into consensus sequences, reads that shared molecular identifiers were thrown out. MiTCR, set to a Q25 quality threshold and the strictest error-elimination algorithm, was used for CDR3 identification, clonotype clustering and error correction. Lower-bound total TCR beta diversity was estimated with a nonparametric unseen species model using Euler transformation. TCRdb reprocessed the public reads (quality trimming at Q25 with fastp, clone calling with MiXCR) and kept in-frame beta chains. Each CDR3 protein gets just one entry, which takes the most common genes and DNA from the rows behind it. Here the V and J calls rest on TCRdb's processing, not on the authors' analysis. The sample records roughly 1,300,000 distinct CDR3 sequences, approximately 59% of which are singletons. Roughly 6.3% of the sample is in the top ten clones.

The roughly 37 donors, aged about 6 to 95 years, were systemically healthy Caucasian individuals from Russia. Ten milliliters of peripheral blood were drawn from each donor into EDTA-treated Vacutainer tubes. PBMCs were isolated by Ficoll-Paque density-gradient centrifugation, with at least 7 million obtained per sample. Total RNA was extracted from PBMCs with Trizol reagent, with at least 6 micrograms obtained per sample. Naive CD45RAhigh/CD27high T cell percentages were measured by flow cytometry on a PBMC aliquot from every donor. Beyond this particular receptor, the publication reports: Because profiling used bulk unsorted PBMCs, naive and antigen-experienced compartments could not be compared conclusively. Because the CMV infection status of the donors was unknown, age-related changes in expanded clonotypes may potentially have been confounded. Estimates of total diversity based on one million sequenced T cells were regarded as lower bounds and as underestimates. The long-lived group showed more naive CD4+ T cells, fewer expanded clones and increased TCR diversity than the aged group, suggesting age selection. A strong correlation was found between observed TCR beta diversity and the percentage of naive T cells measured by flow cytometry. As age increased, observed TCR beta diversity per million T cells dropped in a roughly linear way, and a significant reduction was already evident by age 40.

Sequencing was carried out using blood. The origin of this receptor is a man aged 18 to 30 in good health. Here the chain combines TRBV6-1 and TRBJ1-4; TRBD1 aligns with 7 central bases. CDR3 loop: CASSEAPTGRDEKLFF. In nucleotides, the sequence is TGTGCCAGCAGTGAGGCCCCGACAGGGAGGGATGAAAAGCTGTTTTTT.